The entry below describes one T cell receptor (beta chain). CDR1 is LGHNA, CDR2 YSLEER, per germline. This CDR3 is built from 15 residues. The germline V and J ends were trimmed by 4 bases and 0 bases, with 12 bases remaining between them. These data originate in a study of control samples from healthy donors and cancer patients. The protocol was immunoSEQ multiplex PCR, while the TCRdb copy is restricted to in-frame clones and leaves out a portion. The sample yields 120,000 or so clones, about 95% seen once. The chain is built from TRBV4-3 and TRBJ1-1; possibly TRBD1 for D (6 bases). Material for sequencing was blood. The TCR comes from a man aged 25 to 40 in good health. The DNA for the CDR3 is TGCGCCAGCAGCCGCCAGGGGCTAATGAACACTGAAGCTTTCTTT. Translation: CASSRQGLMNTEAFF.